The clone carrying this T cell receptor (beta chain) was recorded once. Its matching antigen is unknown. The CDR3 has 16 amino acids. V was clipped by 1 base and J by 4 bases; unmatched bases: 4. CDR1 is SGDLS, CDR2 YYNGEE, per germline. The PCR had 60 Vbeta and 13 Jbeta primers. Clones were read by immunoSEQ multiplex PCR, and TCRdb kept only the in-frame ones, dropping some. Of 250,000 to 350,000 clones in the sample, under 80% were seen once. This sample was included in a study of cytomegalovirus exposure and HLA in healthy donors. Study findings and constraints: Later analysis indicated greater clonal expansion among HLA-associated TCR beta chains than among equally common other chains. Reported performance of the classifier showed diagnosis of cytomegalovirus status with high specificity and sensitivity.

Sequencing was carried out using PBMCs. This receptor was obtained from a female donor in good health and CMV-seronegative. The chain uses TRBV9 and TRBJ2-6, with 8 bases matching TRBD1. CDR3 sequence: CASSVQDRAGANVLTF. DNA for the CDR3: TGTGCCAGCAGCGTACAGGACAGGGCCGGGGCCAACGTCCTGACTTTC.